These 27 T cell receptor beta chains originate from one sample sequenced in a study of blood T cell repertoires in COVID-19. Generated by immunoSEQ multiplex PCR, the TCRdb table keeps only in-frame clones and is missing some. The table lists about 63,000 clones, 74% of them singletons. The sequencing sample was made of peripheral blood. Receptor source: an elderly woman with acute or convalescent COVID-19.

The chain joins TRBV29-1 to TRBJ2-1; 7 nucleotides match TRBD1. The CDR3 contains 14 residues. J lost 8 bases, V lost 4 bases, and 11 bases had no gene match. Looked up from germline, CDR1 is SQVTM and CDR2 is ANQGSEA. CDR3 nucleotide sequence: TGCAGCGTTGGACAGGGCTATAATAAGGATGAGCAGTTCTTC. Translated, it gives CSVGQGYNKDEQFF.

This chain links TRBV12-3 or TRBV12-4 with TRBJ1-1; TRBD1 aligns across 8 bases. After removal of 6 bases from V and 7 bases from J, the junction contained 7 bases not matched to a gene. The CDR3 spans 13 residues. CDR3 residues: CASSTTGVYEAFF. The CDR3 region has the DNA TGTGCCAGCAGCACGACAGGGGTGTATGAAGCTTTCTTT.

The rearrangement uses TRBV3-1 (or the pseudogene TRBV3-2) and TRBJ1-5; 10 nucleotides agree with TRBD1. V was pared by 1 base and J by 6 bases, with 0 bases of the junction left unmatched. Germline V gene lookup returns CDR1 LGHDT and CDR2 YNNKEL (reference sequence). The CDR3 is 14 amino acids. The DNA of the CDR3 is TGTGCCAGCAGCCAAGGGACAGGGGGTCAGCCCCAGCATTTT. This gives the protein CASSQGTGGQPQHF.

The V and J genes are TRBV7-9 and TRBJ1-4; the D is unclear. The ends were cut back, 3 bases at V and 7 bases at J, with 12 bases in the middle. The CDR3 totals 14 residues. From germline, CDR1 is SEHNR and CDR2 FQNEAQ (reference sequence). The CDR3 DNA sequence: TGTGCCAGCAGCTTTGGATCGGGGAGTGAAAAACTGTTTTTT. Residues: CASSFGSGSEKLFF.

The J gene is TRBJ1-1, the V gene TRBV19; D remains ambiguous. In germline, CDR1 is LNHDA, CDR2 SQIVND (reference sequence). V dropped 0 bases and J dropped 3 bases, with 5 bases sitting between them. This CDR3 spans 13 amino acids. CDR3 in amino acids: CASSIDPDTEAFF. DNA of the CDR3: TGTGCCAGTAGTATAGATCCGGACACTGAAGCTTTCTTT.

The CDR3: CASSLTHAVNTEAFF. The CDR3 region has the DNA TGCGCCAGCAGCCTAACCCACGCGGTGAACACTGAAGCTTTCTTT. V usage is TRBV5-1 and J usage is TRBJ1-1; the D is unclear. V was trimmed by 4 bases and J by 0 bases, leaving 13 bases between them. The CDR3 is 15 amino acids. Germline CDR1 and CDR2: SGHRS and YFSETQ.

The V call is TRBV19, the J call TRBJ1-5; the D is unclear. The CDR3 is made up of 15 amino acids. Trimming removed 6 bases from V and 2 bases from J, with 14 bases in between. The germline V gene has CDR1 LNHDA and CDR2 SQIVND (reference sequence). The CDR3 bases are TGTGCCAGTAGACAACTAGAGGGAGGCAATCAGCCCCAGCATTTT. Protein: CASRQLEGGNQPQHF.

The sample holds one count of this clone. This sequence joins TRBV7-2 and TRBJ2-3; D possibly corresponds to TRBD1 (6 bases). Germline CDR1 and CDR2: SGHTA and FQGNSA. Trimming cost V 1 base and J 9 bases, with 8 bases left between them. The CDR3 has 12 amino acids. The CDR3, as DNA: TGTGCCAGCAGCTTAGGTCAGGGGACGCAGTATTTT. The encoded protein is CASSLGQGTQYF.

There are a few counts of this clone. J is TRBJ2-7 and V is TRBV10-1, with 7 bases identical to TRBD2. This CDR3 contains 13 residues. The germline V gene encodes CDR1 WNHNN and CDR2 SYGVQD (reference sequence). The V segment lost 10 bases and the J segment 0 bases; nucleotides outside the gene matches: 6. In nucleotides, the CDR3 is TGCGCCAAGTTGGGGGGGACCTCCTACGAGCAGTACTTC. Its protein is CAKLGGTSYEQYF.

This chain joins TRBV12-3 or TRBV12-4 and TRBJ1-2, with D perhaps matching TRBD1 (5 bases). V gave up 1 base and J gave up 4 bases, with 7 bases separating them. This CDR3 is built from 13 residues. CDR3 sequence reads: CASSLDRSYGYTF. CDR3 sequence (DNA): TGTGCCAGCAGTTTAGACAGGAGCTATGGCTACACCTTC.

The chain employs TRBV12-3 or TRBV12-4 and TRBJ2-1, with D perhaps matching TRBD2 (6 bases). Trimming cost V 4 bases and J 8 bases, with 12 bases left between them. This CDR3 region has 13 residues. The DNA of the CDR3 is TGTGCCAGCAGTTCCCGGGAGTTGGATGAGCAGTTCTTC. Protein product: CASSSRELDEQFF.

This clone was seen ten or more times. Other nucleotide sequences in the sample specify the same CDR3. CDR3 sequence: CASSLAPGVVEKLFF. The CDR3 DNA follows: TGTGCCAGCAGCTTAGCGCCAGGGGTAGTTGAAAAACTGTTTTTT. The chain is built from TRBV7-9 and TRBJ1-4, with a weak D call TRBD1 (6 bases). From germline, CDR1 is SEHNR and CDR2 FQNEAQ (reference sequence). The V end lost 0 bases, the J end lost 7 bases, and 12 bases lay between the germline ends. This CDR3 has 15 residues. Full variable domain (remainder filled in from reference TRBV7-9 and TRBJ1-4): DTGVSQNPRHKITKRGQNVTFRCDPISEHNRLYWYRQTLGQGPEFLTYFQNEAQLEKSRLLSDRFSAERPKGSFSTLEIQRTEQGDSAMYLCASSLAPGVVEKLFFGSGTQLSVL.

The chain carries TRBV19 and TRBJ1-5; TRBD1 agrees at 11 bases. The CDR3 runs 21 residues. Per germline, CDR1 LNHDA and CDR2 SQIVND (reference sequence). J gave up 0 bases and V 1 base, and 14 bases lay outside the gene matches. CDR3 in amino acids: CASSIGTGGSGLYISNQPQHF. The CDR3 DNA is TGTGCCAGTAGTATAGGGACAGGGGGCAGTGGTTTATATATTAGCAATCAGCCCCAGCATTTT. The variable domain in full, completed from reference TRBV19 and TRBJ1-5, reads DGGITQSPKYLFRKEGQNVTLSCEQNLNHDAMYWYRQDPGQGLRLIYYSQIVNDFQKGDIAEGYSVSREKKESFPLTVTSAQKNPTAFYLCASSIGTGGSGLYISNQPQHFGDGTRLSIL.

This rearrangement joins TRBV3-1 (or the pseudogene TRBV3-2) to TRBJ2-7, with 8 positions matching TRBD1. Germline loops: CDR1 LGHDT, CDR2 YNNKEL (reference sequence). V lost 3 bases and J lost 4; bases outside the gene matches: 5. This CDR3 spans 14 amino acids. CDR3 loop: CASSQGQVLYEQYF. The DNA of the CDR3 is TGTGCCAGCAGCCAGGGACAGGTTCTTTACGAGCAGTACTTC.

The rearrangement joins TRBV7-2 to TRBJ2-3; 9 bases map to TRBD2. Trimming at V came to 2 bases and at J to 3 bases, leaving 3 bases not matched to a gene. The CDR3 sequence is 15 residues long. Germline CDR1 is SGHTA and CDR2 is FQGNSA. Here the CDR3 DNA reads TGTGCCAGCAGCTTAACCCTAGCGGGAACAGATACGCAGTATTTT. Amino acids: CASSLTLAGTDTQYF.

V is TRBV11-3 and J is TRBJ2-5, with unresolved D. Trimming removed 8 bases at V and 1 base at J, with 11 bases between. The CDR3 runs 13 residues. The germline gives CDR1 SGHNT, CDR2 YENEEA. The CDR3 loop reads CASLRSSQETQYF. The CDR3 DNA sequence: TGTGCCAGCCTGAGATCGTCCCAAGAGACCCAGTACTTC. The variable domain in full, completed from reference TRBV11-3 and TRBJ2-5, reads EAGVVQSPRYKIIEKKQPVAFWCNPISGHNTLYWYLQNLGQGPELLIRYENEEAVDDSQLPKDRFSAERLKGVDSTLKIQPAELGDSAVYLCASLRSSQETQYFGPGTRLLVL.

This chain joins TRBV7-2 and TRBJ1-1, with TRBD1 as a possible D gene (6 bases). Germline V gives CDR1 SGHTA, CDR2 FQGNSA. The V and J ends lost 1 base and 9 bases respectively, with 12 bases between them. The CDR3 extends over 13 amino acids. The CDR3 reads CASSLEGTSKAFF. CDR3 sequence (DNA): TGTGCCAGCAGCTTAGAGGGGACATCCAAAGCTTTCTTT.

The CDR3 DNA sequence: TGTGCCAGCAGCTTAAGGGGAGAGACCCAGTACTTC. It specifies CASSLRGETQYF. The chain recombines TRBV7-9 with TRBJ2-5; tentatively, D is TRBD1 (5 bases). The V end lost 2 bases, the J end lost 4 bases, and 5 bases lay between the germline ends. The CDR3 contains 12 residues. In germline, CDR1 is SEHNR, CDR2 FQNEAQ (reference sequence).

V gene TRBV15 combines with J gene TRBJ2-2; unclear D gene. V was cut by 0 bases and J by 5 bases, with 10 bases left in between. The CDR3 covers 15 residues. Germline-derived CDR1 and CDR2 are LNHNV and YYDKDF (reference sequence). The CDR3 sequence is CATSRDRTTTGELFF. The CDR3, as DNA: TGTGCCACCAGCAGAGATCGAACGACAACCGGGGAGCTGTTTTTT.

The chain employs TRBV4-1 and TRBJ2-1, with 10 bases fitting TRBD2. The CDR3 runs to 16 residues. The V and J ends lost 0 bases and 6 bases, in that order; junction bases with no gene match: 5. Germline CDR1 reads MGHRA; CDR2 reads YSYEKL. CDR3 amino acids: CASSQESSGSFNEQFF. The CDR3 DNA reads TGCGCCAGCAGCCAAGAATCTAGCGGGAGTTTCAATGAGCAGTTCTTC.

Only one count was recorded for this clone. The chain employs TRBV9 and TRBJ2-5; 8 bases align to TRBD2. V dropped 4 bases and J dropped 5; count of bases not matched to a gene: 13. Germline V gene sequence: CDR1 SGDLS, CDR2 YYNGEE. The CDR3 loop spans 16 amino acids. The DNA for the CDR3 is TGTGCCAGCAGCCAACAGGCCAGCGGGAGTTGGGAGACCCAGTACTTC. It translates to CASSQQASGSWETQYF.

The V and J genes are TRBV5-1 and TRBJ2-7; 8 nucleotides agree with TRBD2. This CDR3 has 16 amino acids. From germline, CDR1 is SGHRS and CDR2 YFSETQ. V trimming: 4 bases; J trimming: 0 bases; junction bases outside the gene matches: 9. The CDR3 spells CASSPGTRASSYEQYF. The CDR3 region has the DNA TGCGCCAGCAGCCCCGGGACTAGGGCTTCCTCCTACGAGCAGTACTTC.

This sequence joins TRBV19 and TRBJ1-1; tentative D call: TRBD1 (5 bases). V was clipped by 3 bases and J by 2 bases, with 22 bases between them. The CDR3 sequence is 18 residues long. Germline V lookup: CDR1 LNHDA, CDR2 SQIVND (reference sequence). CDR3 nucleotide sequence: TGTGCCAGTAGTATCACCCGCGGGGGATGGGGCGCTAACACTGAAGCTTTCTTT. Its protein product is CASSITRGGWGANTEAFF.

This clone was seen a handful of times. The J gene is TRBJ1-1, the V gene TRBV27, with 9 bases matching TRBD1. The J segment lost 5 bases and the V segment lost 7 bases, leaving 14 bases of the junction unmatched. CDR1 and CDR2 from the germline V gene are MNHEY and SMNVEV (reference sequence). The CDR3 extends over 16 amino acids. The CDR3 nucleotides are TGTGCCAGCAACTACTACAGGGGGCGCGTGGGGACTGAAGCTTTCTTT. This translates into CASNYYRGRVGTEAFF.

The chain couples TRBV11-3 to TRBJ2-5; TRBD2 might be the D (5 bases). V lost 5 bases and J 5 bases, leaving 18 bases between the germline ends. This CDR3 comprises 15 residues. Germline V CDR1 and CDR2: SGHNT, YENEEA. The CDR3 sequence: CASSIGLSVRETQYF. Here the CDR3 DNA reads TGTGCCAGCAGCATCGGACTCTCTGTGCGGGAGACCCAGTACTTC.

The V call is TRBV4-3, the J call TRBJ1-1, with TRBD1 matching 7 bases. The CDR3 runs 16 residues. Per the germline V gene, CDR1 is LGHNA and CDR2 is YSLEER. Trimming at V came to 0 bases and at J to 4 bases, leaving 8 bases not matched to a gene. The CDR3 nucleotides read TGCGCCAGCAGCCAAGACACAGGGGACTTTGGCACTGAAGCTTTCTTT. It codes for CASSQDTGDFGTEAFF.

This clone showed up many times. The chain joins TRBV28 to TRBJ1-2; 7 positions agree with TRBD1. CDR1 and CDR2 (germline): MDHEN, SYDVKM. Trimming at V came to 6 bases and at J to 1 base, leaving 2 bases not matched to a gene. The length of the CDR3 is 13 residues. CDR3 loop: CASSPGGNYGYTF. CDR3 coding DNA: TGTGCCAGCAGCCCAGGGGGTAACTATGGCTACACCTTC.